This paragraph reports one TCR beta chain. The sample belongs to a study of blood T cell repertoires in COVID-19. At the level of the study: The origin of the acute and convalescent COVID-19 samples was the United States, Italy and Spain. The cDNA or gDNA used as material had been derived from T cells, B-cell-depleted T cells, or PBMCs.

Original processing notes: Amplifying reference gene primers gave estimates of nucleated cell counts. Measured with immunoSEQ multiplex PCR; TCRdb has only the in-frame clones, and not every one. D and trimming come from the DNA, and the V and J calls and clone size come from that table. The data contain 210,000 or so clones, roughly 80% of them seen just once; the ten biggest clones take up roughly a tenth. The CDR3 sequence is 13 residues long. Germline CDR1 SQVTM, CDR2 ANQGSEA. The V segment lost 4 bases and the J segment 5 bases; nucleotides outside the gene matches: 5. The sample comprised peripheral blood. The chain uses TRBV29-1 and TRBJ2-7; TRBD2 matches at 10 bases. This clonotype was obtained from a woman aged 80 or older with acute or convalescent COVID-19. CDR3 nucleotides: TGCAGCGTTGTTACTAGCGGGAAGAACGAGCAGTACTTC. As protein: CSVVTSGKNEQYF.